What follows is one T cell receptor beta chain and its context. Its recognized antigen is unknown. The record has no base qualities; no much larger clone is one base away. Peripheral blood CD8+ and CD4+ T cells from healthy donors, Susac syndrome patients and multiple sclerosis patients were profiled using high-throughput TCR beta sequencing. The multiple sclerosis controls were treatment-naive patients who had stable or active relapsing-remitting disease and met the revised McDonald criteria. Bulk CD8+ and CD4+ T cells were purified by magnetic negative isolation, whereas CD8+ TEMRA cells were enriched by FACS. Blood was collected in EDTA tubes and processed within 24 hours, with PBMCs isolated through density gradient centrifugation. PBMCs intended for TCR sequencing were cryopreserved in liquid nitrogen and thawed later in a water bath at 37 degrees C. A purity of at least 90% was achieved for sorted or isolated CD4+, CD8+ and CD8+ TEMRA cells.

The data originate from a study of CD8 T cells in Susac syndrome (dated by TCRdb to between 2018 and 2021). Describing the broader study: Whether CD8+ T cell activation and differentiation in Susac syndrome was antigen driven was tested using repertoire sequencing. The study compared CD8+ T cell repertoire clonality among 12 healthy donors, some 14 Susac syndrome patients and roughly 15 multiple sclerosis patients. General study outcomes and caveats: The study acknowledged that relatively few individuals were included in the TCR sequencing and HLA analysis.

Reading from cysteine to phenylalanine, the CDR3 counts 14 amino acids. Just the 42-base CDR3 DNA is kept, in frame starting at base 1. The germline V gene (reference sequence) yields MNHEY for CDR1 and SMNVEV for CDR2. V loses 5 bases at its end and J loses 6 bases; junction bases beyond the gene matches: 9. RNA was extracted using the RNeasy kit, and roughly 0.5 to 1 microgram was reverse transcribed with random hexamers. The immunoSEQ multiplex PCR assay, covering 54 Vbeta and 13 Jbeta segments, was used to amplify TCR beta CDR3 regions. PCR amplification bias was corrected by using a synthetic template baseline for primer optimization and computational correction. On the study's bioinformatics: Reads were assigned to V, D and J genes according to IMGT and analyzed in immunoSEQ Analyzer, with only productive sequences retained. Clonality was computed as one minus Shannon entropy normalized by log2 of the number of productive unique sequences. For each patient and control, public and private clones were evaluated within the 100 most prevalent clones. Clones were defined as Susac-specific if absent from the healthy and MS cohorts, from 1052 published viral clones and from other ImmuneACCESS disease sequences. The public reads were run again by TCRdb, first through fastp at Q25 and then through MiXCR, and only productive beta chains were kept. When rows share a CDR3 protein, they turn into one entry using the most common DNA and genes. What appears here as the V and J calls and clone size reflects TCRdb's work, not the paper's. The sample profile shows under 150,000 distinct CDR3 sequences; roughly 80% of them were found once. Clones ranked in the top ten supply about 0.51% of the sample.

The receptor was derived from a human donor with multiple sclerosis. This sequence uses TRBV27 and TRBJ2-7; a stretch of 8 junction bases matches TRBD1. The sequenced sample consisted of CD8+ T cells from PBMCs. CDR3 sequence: CASSPRTGYSEQYF. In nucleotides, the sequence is TGTGCCAGCAGTCCCCGGACAGGGTACTCCGAGCAGTACTTC.